Listed below are T cell receptor beta chains from one sample, sequenced in a study of blood T cell repertoires in COVID-19. Method: immunoSEQ multiplex PCR; TCRdb's copy keeps in-frame clones and lacks some. The sample yields approximately 320,000 clones, approximately 85% seen once. The material sequenced was peripheral blood. The receptors were sampled from a human donor in a cohort sampled during active COVID-19. CDR3s include the opening cysteine and the closing phenylalanine or tryptophan. The D gene is left open where the match is weak. Size tells how often a clone was seen (once, few, many) or the class of an expanded clone, and some rows leave it out.

clone_size	d_call	v_call	cdr3_length	j_call	cdr3_nt	cdr3_aa
.	TRBD1	TRBV27	13	TRBJ1-1	TGTGCCAGCAGAGTTACAGGGGGCTATCGAGCTTTCTTT	CASRVTGGYRAFF
.	TRBD2	TRBV6-6	17	TRBJ2-3	TGTGCCAGCAGTCAGGGACTAGCGGGGGATACGGCAGATACGCAGTATTTT	CASSQGLAGDTADTQYF
.	TRBD1	TRBV5-1	15	TRBJ2-5	TGCGCCAGCAGCTTTTCCGGGACAGAGACAGAGACCCAGTACTTC	CASSFSGTETETQYF
.	.	TRBV12-3/TRBV12-4	13	TRBJ1-2	TGTGCCAGCAGCCTTACATTTGCCTATGGCTACACCTTC	CASSLTFAYGYTF
.	.	TRBV21-1	17	TRBJ1-5	TGTGCCAGCAGCACCCACCATTCCGGGACAGGGGGCCAGCCCCAGCATTTT	CASSTHHSGTGGQPQHF
.	.	TRBV6-5	14	TRBJ1-2	TGTGCCAGCAGTCAGACAGGTCTCGACTATGGCTACACCTTC	CASSQTGLDYGYTF
.	.	TRBV5-6	14	TRBJ2-7	TGTGCCAGCAGCTTGGAAGGGGTGAGCTACGAGCAGTACTTC	CASSLEGVSYEQYF
.	TRBD1	TRBV30	13	TRBJ2-1	TGTGCCTGGACTGGGGACAGTGACTATGAGCAGTTCTTC	CAWTGDSDYEQFF
.	.	TRBV2	13	TRBJ2-2	TGTGCCAGCAGTCGGGGGTGGACCGGGGAGCTGTTTTTT	CASSRGWTGELFF
.	.	TRBV6-5	16	TRBJ2-7	TGTGCCAGCAGTTACTCAATGGGGCCCGTCCCCTACGAGCAGTACTTC	CASSYSMGPVPYEQYF
.	TRBD1	TRBV9	13	TRBJ1-6	TGTGCCAGCAATCAGGGGGCAGGGTCACCCCTCCACTTT	CASNQGAGSPLHF
.	.	TRBV15	13	TRBJ1-4	TGTGCCACCAGTTGGGGGGTTCGTGAAAAACTGTTTTTT	CATSWGVREKLFF
.	TRBD1	TRBV11-3	13	TRBJ2-3	TGTGCCAGCAGCACCTCGACAGGGGATACGCAGTATTTT	CASSTSTGDTQYF
.	.	TRBV5-1	12	TRBJ2-3	TGCGCCAGCAGCCCCCCAGCGGGTACGCAGTATTTT	CASSPPAGTQYF
once	.	TRBV24-1	15	TRBJ2-2	TGTGCCACCAGTGATCCAGATATCTACACCGGGGAGCTGTTTTTT	CATSDPDIYTGELFF
.	.	TRBV6-6	16	TRBJ2-6	TGTGCCAGCAGTTACGCCCAGGGCACCGGGGCCAACGTCCTGACTTTC	CASSYAQGTGANVLTF